What follows are 29 T cell receptor beta chains derived from one specimen sequenced in a study of blood T cell repertoires in COVID-19. The data were produced by immunoSEQ multiplex PCR, yet TCRdb's version contains in-frame clones alone and is incomplete. This table has fewer than 350,000 clones, under 90% appearing once. Material: PBMCs or T cells enriched from blood (not recorded which). The source of these receptors is a woman aged 40 to 49 who had recovered from COVID-19.

This chain connects TRBV21-1 to TRBJ2-1; the DNA was not compared with TRBD2, the D call given in the table. TRBV21-1 has pseudogene status. The CDR3 consists of 17 residues. The CDR3 protein is CASSKRIPLEIYNEQFF. For the CDR3, the DNA is TGTGCCAGCAGCAAAAGGATACCTCTGGAGATTTACAATGAGCAGTTCTTC.

This clone was seen at least ten times. The chain combines TRBV7-2 with TRBJ1-5, with D uncertain. The CDR3 sequence is 16 residues long. Deletions cut 1 base from V and 2 bases from J, with 12 bases between. The V gene's germline CDR1 is SGHTA and CDR2 FQGNSA. CDR3 nucleotides: TGTGCCAGCAGCTTAGGCGGCGACTGGCGCAATCAGCCCCAGCATTTT. It translates to CASSLGGDWRNQPQHF.

CDR3 DNA sequence: TGTGCCAGCAGCAAAGATCTATCACAGGGGGTGTTCATGAACACTGAAGCTTTCTTT. It is translated as CASSKDLSQGVFMNTEAFF. The chain couples TRBV21-1 to TRBJ1-1; no DNA check was done on the table's D call, TRBD1. TRBV21-1 is annotated as a pseudogene. The CDR3 spans 19 residues.

This rearrangement joins TRBV29-1 to TRBJ1-2, with TRBD1 matching over 8 bases. CDR3 length equals 14 residues. The junction had 10 bases not matched to a gene; V was cut back by 4 bases and J by 6 bases. Germline assignment: CDR1 SQVTM and CDR2 ANQGSEA. The CDR3 DNA is TGCAGCGTTGGTAACAGGGGGGGAAGTAATGGCTACACCTTC. It encodes CSVGNRGGSNGYTF.

V gene TRBV12-3 or TRBV12-4 combines with J gene TRBJ2-7; tentatively, D is TRBD2 (6 bases). CDR3 size: 13 residues. Trimming cost V 1 base and J 6 bases, with 10 bases left between them. CDR3 loop: CASSLGGVVEQYF. The CDR3 coding sequence is TGTGCCAGCAGTTTAGGGGGGGTGGTCGAGCAGTACTTC.

This clone was counted a single time. The rearrangement links TRBV27 to TRBJ1-1; D may be TRBD1 (5 bases). This CDR3 region has 13 residues. Trimming cost V 3 bases and J 5 bases, with 10 bases left between them. The germline CDR1 and CDR2 sequences are MNHEY and SMNVEV (reference sequence). CDR3 bases: TGTGCCAGCAGTTTTAGGGGATCGACTGAAGCTTTCTTT. It encodes CASSFRGSTEAFF.

This chain uses TRBV11-3 with TRBJ2-7; no firm D call. V dropped 5 bases and J dropped 3 bases, with 14 bases sitting between them. Per germline, CDR1 SGHNT and CDR2 YENEEA. The CDR3 covers 14 residues. As DNA, the CDR3 is TGTGCCAGCAGCCAACGGAGCAGAAACTACGAGCAGTACTTC. Protein product: CASSQRSRNYEQYF.

The rearrangement links TRBV3-1 (or the pseudogene TRBV3-2) to TRBJ2-3; the D gene is possibly TRBD2 (6 bases). V dropped 3 bases and J dropped 6 bases, with 16 bases sitting between them. Germline V gives CDR1 LGHDT, CDR2 YNNKEL (reference sequence). The CDR3 sequence is 15 residues long. CDR3 amino acids: CASSQPGTYADTQYF. The CDR3, as DNA: TGTGCCAGCAGCCAGCCCGGGACTTACGCGGATACGCAGTATTTT.

The chain employs TRBV27 and TRBJ1-2, with TRBD1 as a possible D gene (5 bases). The CDR3 extends over 14 amino acids. Germline CDR1 MNHEY, CDR2 SMNVEV (reference sequence). Trimming cost V 4 bases and J 0 bases, with 9 bases left between them. The DNA for the CDR3 is TGTGCCAGCAGTTCCTTGGACACTAACTATGGCTACACCTTC. Encoded protein: CASSSLDTNYGYTF.

CDR3 DNA sequence: TGTGCCAGCAGCATCACAGGGGATTTGAAGAACACTGAAGCTTTCTTT. This translates into CASSITGDLKNTEAFF. The chain is built from TRBV11-2 and TRBJ1-1, with 7 bases aligning to TRBD1. This CDR3 is built from 16 residues. Trimming took 5 bases from V and 1 from J; bases not matched to a gene: 10. The germline V gene has CDR1 SGHAT and CDR2 FQNNGV.

The V call is TRBV5-5, the J call TRBJ2-2; 10 positions match TRBD2. The germline V gene encodes CDR1 SGHKS and CDR2 YYEKEE (reference sequence). The CDR3 spans 16 residues. The V gene end was trimmed by 2 bases and the J gene end by 1 base; junction bases not matched to a gene: 2. The CDR3 DNA reads TGTGCCAGCAGCTTACGACTAGCGGGGAACACCGGGGAGCTGTTTTTT. Its translation: CASSLRLAGNTGELFF.

This clone was picked up a small number of times. The chain carries TRBV11-2 and TRBJ2-5; D possibly corresponds to TRBD2 (6 bases). Trimming left V 0 bases short and J 5 bases short, with 10 bases between. Germline CDR1 SGHAT, CDR2 FQNNGV. The CDR3 loop spans 14 amino acids. CDR3 nucleotides: TGTGCCAGCAGCTTAGAAGAGGGGAGGGAGACCCAGTACTTC. Translation gives CASSLEEGRETQYF.

The V gene is TRBV4-1, the J gene TRBJ2-7; D is perhaps TRBD1 (7 bases). V was cut by 1 base and J by 4 bases, with 17 bases left in between. The germline gives CDR1 MGHRA, CDR2 YSYEKL. The CDR3 is 16 residues long. The CDR3 loop reads CASSQVWRDRAYEQYF. The CDR3 DNA reads as TGCGCCAGCAGCCAAGTTTGGAGGGACAGAGCTTACGAGCAGTACTTC.

The chain has TRBV2 and TRBJ2-2; weak D call: TRBD1 (5 bases). The CDR3 has 15 amino acids. CDR1 and CDR2 (germline): SNHLY, FYNNEI. Deletions cut 4 bases from V and 1 base from J, with 10 bases between. The CDR3 sequence is CASSVPDRNTGELFF. The CDR3 DNA follows: TGTGCCAGCAGTGTCCCTGACAGGAACACCGGGGAGCTGTTTTTT.

This clone is a singleton in its sample. V and J are TRBV30 and TRBJ1-6; 9 bases are a match to TRBD1. The CDR3 length is 15 residues. Germline trimming cut 2 bases from V and 10 bases from J; bases unmatched to any gene: 9. From germline, CDR1 is GTSNPN and CDR2 SVGIG (reference sequence). CDR3 nucleotides: TGTGCCTGGAGTTTTACAGGGGGCCATCAGTCACCCCTCCACTTT. Protein: CAWSFTGGHQSPLHF.

This clone appeared a few times. The V and J genes are TRBV30 and TRBJ1-2, with 8 bases fitting TRBD1. Looked up from germline, CDR1 is GTSNPN and CDR2 is SVGIG (reference sequence). The CDR3 is made up of 12 amino acids. Trimming removed 4 bases from V and 8 bases from J; junction bases left unmatched: 6. CDR3 sequence reads: CAWTDRVGGYTF. DNA for the CDR3: TGTGCCTGGACGGACAGGGTGGGAGGCTACACCTTC.

DNA of the CDR3: TGTGCCAGCAGCGACTTGGAATATGGCTACACCTTC. Translating gives CASSDLEYGYTF. The chain has TRBV5-4 and TRBJ1-2, with unresolved D. CDR1 and CDR2 (germline): SGHNT, YYREEE (reference sequence). V lost 4 bases and J 5 bases, leaving 9 bases between the germline ends. CDR3 length: 12 residues.

This clone was found once. This sequence joins TRBV7-3 and TRBJ2-5; D possibly corresponds to TRBD2 (6 bases). With 2 bases removed from V and 5 bases from J, the gap between germline ends came to 12 bases. CDR1 is SGHTA, CDR2 FQGTGA, per germline. The CDR3 has 14 residues. The CDR3 protein is CASSLRGTDETQYF. The CDR3 DNA follows: TGTGCCAGCAGCTTACGGGGGACTGACGAGACCCAGTACTTC.

V gene TRBV3-1 (or the pseudogene TRBV3-2) combines with J gene TRBJ1-2; 7 bases agree with TRBD1. The germline gives CDR1 LGHDT, CDR2 YNNKEL (reference sequence). Germline trimming cut 1 base from V and 6 bases from J; bases unmatched to any gene: 14. The CDR3 length is 17 residues. The CDR3 sequence: CASSQVGLAPGGNGYTF. DNA of the CDR3: TGTGCCAGCAGCCAAGTCGGCCTGGCCCCAGGGGGTAATGGCTACACCTTC.

The chain employs TRBV4-1 and TRBJ1-1, with 10 bases aligning to TRBD1. CDR1 MGHRA and CDR2 YSYEKL come from the germline V gene. Trimming took 4 bases from V and 2 from J; bases not matched to a gene: 16. This CDR3 has 19 residues. The CDR3: CASSLDRGRRTSSNTEAFF. CDR3 in DNA: TGCGCCAGCAGCCTCGACAGGGGGCGGCGAACCAGTTCAAACACTGAAGCTTTCTTT.

The gene calls are TRBV6-4 and TRBJ2-3, with TRBD2 matching 11 bases. Germline CDR1 is MRHNA and CDR2 is SNTAGT. This CDR3 has 16 residues. V was clipped by 5 bases and J by 0 bases; unmatched bases: 4. CDR3 protein: CASSPLAGGSTDTQYF. For the CDR3, the DNA is TGTGCCAGCAGTCCCTTAGCGGGGGGGAGCACAGATACGCAGTATTTT.

The chain has TRBV19 and TRBJ1-1; 8 bases match TRBD1. Germline CDR1 and CDR2: LNHDA and SQIVND (reference sequence). The CDR3 has 17 residues. V was pared by 6 bases and J by 3 bases, with 15 bases of the junction left unmatched. CDR3 DNA: TGTGCCAGTAGCCCGAGACAGGGGATTAGGTCGGACACTGAAGCTTTCTTT. Translating gives CASSPRQGIRSDTEAFF. Full variable domain (remainder filled in from reference TRBV19 and TRBJ1-1): DGGITQSPKYLFRKEGQNVTLSCEQNLNHDAMYWYRQDPGQGLRLIYYSQIVNDFQKGDIAEGYSVSREKKESFPLTVTSAQKNPTAFYLCASSPRQGIRSDTEAFFGQGTRLTVV.

The CDR3, as DNA: TGCGCCAGCAGCCAAGGACAGGCCAAGGGCACTGGAAACACCATATATTTT. Encoded protein: CASSQGQAKGTGNTIYF. The rearrangement links TRBV4-1 to TRBJ1-3; a weak D match, TRBD1 (6 bases). CDR1 is MGHRA and CDR2 is YSYEKL in the germline V gene. Trimming took 1 base from V and 2 from J, leaving 15 bases between them. This CDR3 comprises 17 residues.

The chain has TRBV5-4 and TRBJ2-2; maybe TRBD1 (6 bases). The V gene's germline CDR1 is SGHNT and CDR2 YYREEE (reference sequence). The CDR3 sequence is 16 residues long. V lost 4 bases to trimming and J lost 4 bases, with 17 bases between them. CDR3 in amino acids: CASSRDPQGTTGELFF. As DNA, the CDR3 is TGTGCCAGCAGCCGAGACCCACAGGGAACCACCGGGGAGCTGTTTTTT.

This rearrangement joins TRBV5-1 to TRBJ1-4; TRBD1 aligns across 7 bases. The CDR3 consists of 15 residues. CDR1 is SGHRS and CDR2 is YFSETQ in the germline V gene. V was pared by 2 bases and J by 3 bases, with 4 bases of the junction left unmatched. CDR3 in amino acids: CASSFTGAANEKLFF. DNA of the CDR3: TGCGCCAGCAGCTTTACAGGGGCAGCTAATGAAAAACTGTTTTTT.

The V call is TRBV19, the J call TRBJ1-2; D is undetermined. V lost 0 bases to trimming and J lost 4 bases, with 12 bases between them. Germline values: CDR1 LNHDA, CDR2 SQIVND (reference sequence). This CDR3 has 15 residues. CDR3 protein: CASSIEGSKSYGYTF. DNA of the CDR3: TGTGCCAGTAGTATAGAGGGCAGCAAGAGCTATGGCTACACCTTC.

The chain is built from TRBV5-4 and TRBJ1-2; no definite D call. CDR1 is SGHNT and CDR2 is YYREEE in the germline V gene (reference sequence). The CDR3 contains 13 residues. Deletions cut 4 bases from V and 4 bases from J, with 11 bases between. This CDR3 reads CASSPDGLYGYTF. CDR3 DNA sequence: TGTGCCAGCAGCCCGGACGGACTCTATGGCTACACCTTC.

The CDR3 nucleotides read TGTGCCAGCAGTTACCCTACCAGGGGAAATGGCTACACCTTC. It is translated as CASSYPTRGNGYTF. This chain links TRBV6-2 or TRBV6-3 with TRBJ1-2, with a weak D call TRBD1 (6 bases). V gave up 2 bases and J gave up 6 bases, with 13 bases separating them. CDR3 length: 14 amino acids. CDR1 MNHEY and CDR2 SVGEGT come from the germline V gene.

The V gene is TRBV27, the J gene TRBJ1-2; 7 bases are shared with TRBD1. Per the germline V gene, CDR1 is MNHEY and CDR2 is SMNVEV (reference sequence). The CDR3 covers 13 residues. Unmatched junction bases numbered 8, after V lost 5 bases and J lost 8 bases. The DNA of the CDR3 is TGTGCCAGCAGTGAGACAGGGTGGAGGGGCTACACCTTC. Translating it yields CASSETGWRGYTF.